Each of the 19 T cell receptor beta chains below was sequenced from the same sample in a study of T cell responses to AZD1222 COVID-19 vaccine. TCRdb keeps only in-frame clones here, not all; method: immunoSEQ multiplex PCR. Seen here are approximately 49,000 clones, more than 65% observed once, and the top ten hold approximately 22%. The source was peripheral blood, collected on day 0 of MenACWY control vaccination. The receptors here all came from an adult in good health.

This chain uses TRBV18 with TRBJ1-4; TRBD1 is a possible D gene (5 bases). This CDR3 is 16 amino acids long. The V gene lost 2 bases and the J gene lost 6 bases, with 16 bases spanning the gap. Germline V gene data show CDR1 as KGHSH and CDR2 as LQKENI. Here the CDR3 reads CASSPRLEQGDEKLFF. CDR3 DNA sequence: TGTGCCAGCTCACCAAGATTAGAGCAGGGCGATGAAAAACTGTTTTTT. Looking up the rest from reference TRBV18 and TRBJ1-4 gives the full variable domain: NAGVMQNPRHLVRRRGQEARLRCSPMKGHSHVYWYRQLPEEGLKFMVYLQKENIIDESGMPKERFSAEFPKEGPSILRIQQVVRGDSAAYFCASSPRLEQGDEKLFFGSGTQLSVL.

A few counts support this clone. This chain joins TRBV15 and TRBJ1-5; a weak D match, TRBD1 (5 bases). The germline gives CDR1 LNHNV, CDR2 YYDKDF (reference sequence). The CDR3 is 14 residues long. Trimming pared 5 bases from V and 3 bases from J, leaving 11 bases between. The CDR3 DNA sequence: TGTGCCACCAGCCTATCAGGGTTCAATCAGCCCCAGCATTTT. Residues: CATSLSGFNQPQHF.

By its share, this clone is medium-sized. The chain has TRBV5-1 and TRBJ2-1; no definite D call. Trimming removed 3 bases from V and 5 bases from J, with 12 bases in between. CDR1 SGHRS and CDR2 YFSETQ come from the germline V gene. The CDR3 spans 14 residues. This CDR3 is CASSYSGQNNEQFF. CDR3 nucleotide sequence: TGCGCCAGCAGCTATTCGGGCCAAAACAATGAGCAGTTCTTC.

This sequence joins TRBV30 and TRBJ2-1; TRBD2 matches at 10 bases. Germline V gives CDR1 GTSNPN, CDR2 SVGIG (reference sequence). The CDR3 consists of 15 residues. Trimming cost V 4 bases and J 6 bases; bases outside gene matches: 9. The CDR3 DNA reads as TGTGCCTGGACTCCTCCGGTAGCGGGAGGCAATGAGCAGTTCTTC. This encodes CAWTPPVAGGNEQFF.

This sequence joins TRBV6-5 and TRBJ1-2; possibly TRBD1 for D (5 bases). The CDR3 sequence is 13 residues long. V was pared by 6 bases and J by 4 bases, with 12 bases between. Germline V gene lookup returns CDR1 MNHEY and CDR2 SVGAGI. The CDR3 DNA sequence: TGTGCCAGCAGGAGAAGACAGTCCTATGGCTACACCTTC. Its protein product is CASRRRQSYGYTF.

This clone was counted a single time. The CDR3 nucleotides are TGTGCCAGCAGCTTAGTGATGGACGAGCAGTACTTC. Its translation is CASSLVMDEQYF. This chain links TRBV7-9 with TRBJ2-7; D gene uncertain. The CDR3 is 12 residues long. Germline assignment: CDR1 SEHNR and CDR2 FQNEAQ (reference sequence). V shed 1 base and J shed 5 bases, with 6 bases lying between them.

This chain joins TRBV3-1 (or the pseudogene TRBV3-2) and TRBJ1-5, with D possibly TRBD1 on 6 matching bases. V was clipped by 3 bases and J by 4 bases, with 13 bases between them. This CDR3 has 15 amino acids. The germline V gene has CDR1 LGHDT and CDR2 YNNKEL (reference sequence). In DNA form, the CDR3 reads TGTGCCAGCAGCCAGACAGGCCGGGCGAATCAGCCCCAGCATTTT. Encoded protein: CASSQTGRANQPQHF.

This chain connects TRBV6-5 to TRBJ1-6; TRBD1 matches 7 bases. The CDR3 covers 14 residues. Germline V gene data show CDR1 as MNHEY and CDR2 as SVGAGI. Trimming took 6 bases from V and 10 from J; bases not matched to a gene: 9. The CDR3 here is CASSDEGADSPLHF. The DNA of the CDR3 is TGTGCCAGCAGCGACGAGGGGGCAGACTCACCCCTCCACTTT.

This clone was detected a few times. V and J are TRBV7-2 and TRBJ2-7, with D possibly being TRBD1 or TRBD2 (6 bases each). The CDR3 totals 14 residues. CDR1 and CDR2 from the germline V gene are SGHTA and FQGNSA. V gave up 4 bases and J gave up 6 bases, with 16 bases separating them. The chain's CDR3 is CASSSPGGPLEQYF. CDR3 DNA sequence: TGTGCCAGCAGCTCCCCCGGGGGCCCTCTCGAGCAGTACTTC.

J is TRBJ1-5 and V is TRBV27; D remains ambiguous. Between the trimmed V and J ends, which lost 4 bases and 0 bases, there was a span of 7 bases. Germline V gene lookup returns CDR1 MNHEY and CDR2 SMNVEV (reference sequence). This CDR3 is built from 14 residues. As DNA, the CDR3 is TGTGCCAGCAGTTCCTTGAATAGCAATCAGCCCCAGCATTTT. As protein: CASSSLNSNQPQHF.

This clone was detected only once. V and J are TRBV30 and TRBJ1-5, with D tentatively TRBD1 (6 bases). The germline V gene has CDR1 GTSNPN and CDR2 SVGIG (reference sequence). Trimming left V 0 bases short and J 11 bases short, with 17 bases between. The length of the CDR3 is 14 residues. The CDR3 nucleotides are TGTGCCTGGAGTGTAGGGGGGGGCGGCCAGTCCCAGCATTTT. Encoded protein: CAWSVGGGGQSQHF. Full variable domain (missing parts from reference TRBV30 and TRBJ1-5): SQTIHQWPATLVQPVGSPLSLECTVEGTSNPNLYWYRQAAGRGLQLLFYSVGIGQISSEVPQNLSASRPQDRQFILSSKKLLLSDSGFYLCAWSVGGGGQSQHFGDGTRLSIL.

The J gene is TRBJ2-5, the V gene TRBV20-1, with TRBD2 matching over 7 bases. CDR3 length: 17 amino acids. V was clipped by 3 bases and J by 0 bases; unmatched bases: 13. Germline CDR1 and CDR2: DFQATT and SNEGSKA (reference sequence). CDR3 sequence: CSASSGAASGYQETQYF. The CDR3 nucleotides are TGCAGTGCTAGTAGTGGTGCGGCTAGCGGATACCAAGAGACCCAGTACTTC.

This chain joins TRBV7-9 and TRBJ2-3; 9 nucleotides line up with TRBD1. V lost 5 bases and J lost 0; bases outside the gene matches: 9. Germline V gene sequence: CDR1 SEHNR, CDR2 FQNEAQ (reference sequence). The CDR3 has 17 residues. CDR3 loop: CASSPGQGDGSTDTQYF. CDR3 DNA sequence: TGTGCCAGCAGCCCGGGACAGGGCGACGGTAGCACAGATACGCAGTATTTT.

The sample holds a few counts of this clone. The rearrangement links TRBV7-2 to TRBJ1-2, with a possible D match to TRBD1 (6 bases). Trimming shortened V by 1 base and J by 6 bases, and 15 bases separated the two germline ends. The CDR3 totals 15 residues. The germline CDR1 and CDR2 sequences are SGHTA and FQGNSA. CDR3 DNA sequence: TGTGCCAGCAGCTTAGATGGGGGACACGAAAATGGCTACACCTTC. Its translation: CASSLDGGHENGYTF.

The chain uses TRBV10-1 and TRBJ1-1; D is possibly TRBD1 (6 bases). The CDR3 length is 16 residues. Deletions cut 2 bases from V and 2 bases from J, with 15 bases between. Germline V gene lookup returns CDR1 WNHNN and CDR2 SYGVQD (reference sequence). The CDR3 protein is CASSERGTNGNTEAFF. CDR3 nucleotide sequence: TGCGCCAGCAGTGAGCGGGGGACAAACGGAAACACTGAAGCTTTCTTT.

This clone was detected only a few times. The chain employs TRBV12-3 or TRBV12-4 and TRBJ2-5, with TRBD1 identical over 7 bases. V was clipped by 5 bases and J by 7 bases; unmatched bases: 7. The CDR3 covers 13 residues. This chain's CDR3 is CASSQTGSGTQYF. CDR3 nucleotide sequence: TGTGCCAGCAGTCAGACAGGGTCAGGGACCCAGTACTTC.

This chain links TRBV5-6 with TRBJ2-3, with 13 bases aligning to TRBD2. V was pared by 2 bases and J by 0 bases, with 6 bases of the junction left unmatched. The CDR3 consists of 18 residues. The germline gives CDR1 SGHDT, CDR2 YYEEEE. The CDR3 region has the DNA TGTGCCAGCAGCTTTCCGGGACTAGCGGGATCTAGCACAGATACGCAGTATTTT. Translating gives CASSFPGLAGSSTDTQYF. The full variable domain, with the rest looked up from reference TRBV5-6 and TRBJ2-3, is DAGVTQSPTHLIKTRGQQVTLRCSPKSGHDTVSWYQQALGQGPQFIFQYYEEEERQRGNFPDRFSGHQFPNYSSELNVNALLLGDSALYLCASSFPGLAGSSTDTQYFGPGTRLTVL.

The gene calls are TRBV19 and TRBJ1-2; TRBD1 matches 8 bases. The CDR3 is 12 amino acids. Losses at the gene ends were 5 bases for V and 7 bases for J; bases not matched to a gene: 3. Looked up from germline, CDR1 is LNHDA and CDR2 is SQIVND (reference sequence). For the CDR3, the DNA is TGTGCCAGTAGTGTTGGGACAGGTGGCTACACCTTC. Its protein is CASSVGTGGYTF.

DNA for the CDR3: TGTGCCAGCTTTTCCGGGACAGAGATAGCCAAAAACATTCAGTACTTC. Amino acids: CASFSGTEIAKNIQYF. The chain uses TRBV18 and TRBJ2-4, with 7 positions matching TRBD1. This CDR3 contains 16 residues. The junction had 9 bases not matched to a gene; V was cut back by 7 bases and J by 0 bases. Germline CDR1 reads KGHSH; CDR2 reads LQKENI. The whole variable domain, remainder taken from reference TRBV18 and TRBJ2-4, is NAGVMQNPRHLVRRRGQEARLRCSPMKGHSHVYWYRQLPEEGLKFMVYLQKENIIDESGMPKERFSAEFPKEGPSILRIQQVVRGDSAAYFCASFSGTEIAKNIQYFGAGTRLSVL.